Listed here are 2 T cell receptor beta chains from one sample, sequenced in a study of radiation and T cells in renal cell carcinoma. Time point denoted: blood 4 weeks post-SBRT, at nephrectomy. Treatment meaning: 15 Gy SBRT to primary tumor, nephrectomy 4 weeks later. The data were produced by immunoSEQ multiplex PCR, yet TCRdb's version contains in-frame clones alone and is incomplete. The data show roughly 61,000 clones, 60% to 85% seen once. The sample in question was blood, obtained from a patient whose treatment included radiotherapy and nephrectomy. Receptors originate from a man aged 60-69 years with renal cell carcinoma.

The CDR3 DNA is TGTGCCAGCAGCCGAAGCACGTCGACTAGCGGGAGGGTTTTGGGCAATGAGCAGTTCTTC. It codes for CASSRSTSTSGRVLGNEQFF. The chain links TRBV27 to TRBJ2-1; 14 bases are shared with TRBD2. From germline, CDR1 is MNHEY and CDR2 SMNVEV (reference sequence). V was clipped by 6 bases and J by 6 bases; unmatched bases: 19. The CDR3 is 20 residues long.

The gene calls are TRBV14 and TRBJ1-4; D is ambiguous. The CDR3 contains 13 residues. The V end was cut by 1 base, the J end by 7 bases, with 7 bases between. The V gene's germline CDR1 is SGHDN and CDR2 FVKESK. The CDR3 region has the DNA TGTGCCAGCAGCCAAGTGGAGTTTGAAAAACTGTTTTTT. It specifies CASSQVEFEKLFF.